One and the same sample provided the 22 T cell receptor beta chains below, sequenced in a study of blood T cells in healthy people across ages. Using a J-beta primer mix together with a sample-barcoded 5' primer, a second PCR was run for roughly 7 to 11 cycles. Each CDR3 protein gets one entry after TCRdb re-called the 5' RACE reads with MiXCR. Among hundreds of thousands of distinct CDR3 sequences listed, roughly three fifths were seen once. The sequenced material came from blood. Receptor source: a man aged 35 to 55 in good health.

This clonotype has only a few counts. V is TRBV28 and J is TRBJ2-5; a weak D match, TRBD1 (6 bases). The CDR3 is 18 residues long. With 6 bases removed from V and 1 base from J, the gap between germline ends came to 24 bases. Germline V lookup: CDR1 MDHEN, CDR2 SYDVKM. CDR3 bases: TGTGCCAGCAGCCTCCCCGTTGGCGGCAGGGGTGGCCAAGAGACCCAGTACTTC. Translation: CASSLPVGGRGGQETQYF.

This clonotype was found a few times. A much larger clone differs by one base, so this may be a read error. V usage is TRBV7-2 and J usage is TRBJ2-5; D unclear. Germline values: CDR1 SGHTA, CDR2 FQGNSA. This CDR3 spans 13 amino acids. V was cut by 5 bases and J by 4 bases, with 11 bases left in between. CDR3 region: CASSVGARETQYF. CDR3 in DNA: TGTGCCAGCAGCGTAGGCGCGAGAGAGACCCAGTACTTC.

This clonotype turned up a few times. The rearrangement links TRBV5-1 to TRBJ1-6, with D perhaps TRBD1 (5 bases). Trimming took 0 bases from V and 10 from J, leaving 11 bases between them. There are 14 residues in the CDR3. Germline assignment: CDR1 SGHRS and CDR2 YFSETQ. CDR3: CASSLAGIGSPLHF. CDR3 in DNA: TGCGCCAGCAGCTTGGCAGGGATTGGATCACCCCTCCACTTT.

This chain joins TRBV27 and TRBJ2-7; no firm D call. Looked up from germline, CDR1 is MNHEY and CDR2 is SMNVEV (reference sequence). V lost 5 bases, J lost 3 bases, and 17 bases lay in between. The CDR3 spans 15 residues. CDR3 sequence (DNA): TGTGCCAGCAGTGCCTACCCGAGAAGGGTCTACGAGCAGTACTTC. Amino acid sequence: CASSAYPRRVYEQYF.

The V gene is TRBV20-1, the J gene TRBJ2-5; TRBD2 agrees at 11 bases. The closer fit of TRBJ2-7 to the DNA end suggests the J call may be wrong. The CDR3 consists of 15 residues. Germline assignment: CDR1 DFQATT and CDR2 SNEGSKA (reference sequence). CDR3 coding DNA: TGCAGTGCTAGCCCCGGGACTAGCGGTTACTACGAGCAGTACTTC. Protein sequence: CSASPGTSGYYEQYF.

The rearrangement links TRBV24-1 to TRBJ1-5, with D uncertain. The ends were cut back, 9 bases at V and 4 bases at J, with 9 bases in the middle. Germline CDR1 and CDR2: KGHDR and SFDVKD. The CDR3 has 12 amino acids. CDR3 in amino acids: CATSDRNQPQHF. The DNA for the CDR3 is TGTGCCACCTCGGACCGGAATCAGCCCCAGCATTTT.

The chain employs TRBV6-4 and TRBJ1-2; TRBD1 matches 7 bases. Germline values: CDR1 MRHNA, CDR2 SNTAGT. The V gene end was trimmed by 2 bases and the J gene end by 5 bases; junction bases not matched to a gene: 8. The CDR3 has 15 residues. CDR3 bases: TGTGCCAGCAGTGACCCGGGACAGTCGTTTTATGGCTACACCTTC. It yields the protein CASSDPGQSFYGYTF.

The rearrangement links TRBV20-1 to TRBJ2-1; 8 bases line up with TRBD2. CDR1 is DFQATT and CDR2 is SNEGSKA in the germline V gene (reference sequence). After removal of 3 bases from V and 8 bases from J, the junction contained 12 bases not matched to a gene. The CDR3 has 15 amino acids. CDR3 DNA sequence: TGCAGTGCTAGCGGGGGGACTAGTGGAAGGGATGAGCAGTTCTTC. It yields the protein CSASGGTSGRDEQFF.

The chain combines TRBV11-2 with TRBJ2-1; D remains ambiguous. CDR3 length: 13 residues. The germline CDR1 and CDR2 sequences are SGHAT and FQNNGV. V was shortened by 5 bases and J by 4 bases, with 9 bases between the two germline ends. The DNA for the CDR3 is TGTGCCAGCAGCGTTACTACATACAATGAGCAGTTCTTC. It encodes CASSVTTYNEQFF.

The rearrangement joins TRBV15 to TRBJ2-5; no definite D call. Germline V gives CDR1 LNHNV, CDR2 YYDKDF (reference sequence). CDR3 length: 15 residues. V lost 3 bases, J lost 2 bases, and 13 bases lay in between. CDR3 sequence: CATSSADREQETQYF. In DNA, the CDR3 is TGTGCCACCAGCAGCGCTGACCGAGAACAAGAGACCCAGTACTTC. The variable domain in full, completed from reference TRBV15 and TRBJ2-5, reads DAMVIQNPRYQVTQFGKPVTLSCSQTLNHNVMYWYQQKSSQAPKLLFHYYDKDFNNEADTPDNFQSRRPNTSFCFLDIRSPGLGDTAMYLCATSSADREQETQYFGPGTRLLVL.

The chain carries TRBV12-3 or TRBV12-4 and TRBJ1-6, with TRBD1 matching 8 bases. The V segment lost 6 bases and the J segment 6 bases; nucleotides outside the gene matches: 13. This CDR3 region has 17 residues. CDR3 sequence: CASRGIAGGLVNSPLHF. CDR3 coding DNA: TGTGCCAGCAGAGGGATAGCAGGGGGCCTGGTTAATTCACCCCTCCACTTT.

The chain couples TRBV12-3 or TRBV12-4 to TRBJ2-4; possible D gene TRBD2, 5 bases. V lost 2 bases to trimming and J lost 4 bases, with 15 bases between them. The CDR3 covers 16 residues. The chain's CDR3 is CASSLRAETGKNIQYF. The CDR3 coding sequence is TGTGCCAGCAGTTTACGGGCCGAAACGGGAAAAAACATTCAGTACTTC.

V is TRBV15 and J is TRBJ1-4; D ambiguous. CDR1 and CDR2 from the germline V gene are LNHNV and YYDKDF (reference sequence). Trimming stripped 6 bases from V and 5 bases from J, with 16 bases between. CDR3 length equals 15 residues. The CDR3 loop reads CATSKRVQGNEKLFF. The CDR3 DNA reads as TGTGCCACCAGTAAGAGGGTACAAGGGAATGAAAAACTGTTTTTT.

This chain joins TRBV7-2 and TRBJ1-5; TRBD1 is a possible D gene (6 bases). Trimming took off 1 base at V and 2 bases at J, with 12 bases between the two ends. CDR1 and CDR2 (germline): SGHTA, FQGNSA. The CDR3 runs to 16 residues. CDR3 region: CASSLVRGAGNQPQHF. In nucleotides, the CDR3 is TGTGCCAGCAGCTTAGTACGGGGGGCAGGCAATCAGCCCCAGCATTTT.

This clonotype was counted a few times. The chain joins TRBV4-1 to TRBJ2-1; 12 nucleotides match TRBD2. The ends lost 4 bases at V and 7 bases at J; junction bases unmatched: 5. The CDR3 is 15 residues long. Looked up from germline, CDR1 is MGHRA and CDR2 is YSYEKL. The CDR3 loop reads CASSPSGRVGNEQFF. In nucleotides, the CDR3 is TGCGCCAGCAGCCCTAGCGGGAGGGTGGGTAATGAGCAGTTCTTC.

The chain combines TRBV5-1 with TRBJ2-2, with 9 bases that match TRBD1. The germline V gene has CDR1 SGHRS and CDR2 YFSETQ. The CDR3 covers 17 residues. V was clipped by 4 bases and J by 3 bases; unmatched bases: 10. CDR3 DNA: TGCGCCAGCAGCCCGGCGAGGACAGGGGATCACACCGGGGAGCTGTTTTTT. Protein: CASSPARTGDHTGELFF.

The chain uses TRBV4-2 and TRBJ2-1, with 9 nucleotides matching TRBD2. CDR1 LGHNA and CDR2 YNFKEQ come from the germline V gene. The junction had 12 bases not matched to a gene; V was cut back by 0 bases and J by 6 bases. The CDR3 sequence is 18 residues long. CDR3 protein: CASSQDPPGGRARNEQFF. The CDR3 coding sequence is TGTGCCAGCAGCCAAGACCCTCCCGGCGGGAGGGCCCGCAATGAGCAGTTCTTC.

This clonotype was seen a few times. The chain joins TRBV6-5 to TRBJ2-3; no definite D call. V was shortened by 2 bases and J by 7 bases, with 13 bases between the two germline ends. Germline assignment: CDR1 MNHEY and CDR2 SVGAGI. The CDR3 has 14 amino acids. CDR3 DNA: TGTGCCAGCAGTTACAGCGCTCTACGAAATACGCAGTATTTT. Residues: CASSYSALRNTQYF.

This clonotype came up a few times. The V and J genes are TRBV7-9 and TRBJ1-5, with D maybe TRBD1 (6 bases). Per the germline V gene, CDR1 is SEHNR and CDR2 is FQNEAQ (reference sequence). The CDR3 loop spans 15 amino acids. The V gene lost 5 bases and the J gene lost 9 bases, with 20 bases spanning the gap. As DNA, the CDR3 is TGTGCCAGCAGCCCACAGGGCCCCGGCATCGGGCCCCAGCATTTT. Protein: CASSPQGPGIGPQHF.

To note about this clonotype: The final CDR3 position lacks the conserved phenylalanine or tryptophan, pointing to a likely read error. The chain joins TRBV12-3 or TRBV12-4 to TRBJ1-1; TRBD1 might be the D (6 bases). This CDR3 has 12 residues. The V and J ends lost 2 bases and 5 bases respectively, with 6 bases between them. CDR3 nucleotide sequence: TGTGCCAGCAGTTTAAGGGGGACTGAAGCTTTCTTA. This gives the protein CASSLRGTEAFL.

The rearrangement links TRBV12-3 or TRBV12-4 to TRBJ1-1; D is unresolved. V shed 6 bases and J shed 10 bases, with 18 bases lying between them. The CDR3 loop spans 13 amino acids. Written as DNA, the CDR3 is TGTGCCAGCAGCCTTCCTCCTGTGGCCGTAGCTTTCTTT. Translating gives CASSLPPVAVAFF.

The rearrangement uses TRBV20-1 and TRBJ2-4; tentative D call: TRBD1 (5 bases). The CDR3 consists of 15 residues. Trimming shortened V by 4 bases and J by 7 bases, and 20 bases separated the two germline ends. Per the germline V gene, CDR1 is DFQATT and CDR2 is SNEGSKA (reference sequence). CDR3 region: CSATYTIRQNNIQYF. The CDR3 DNA sequence: TGCAGTGCTACCTACACCATACGACAGAACAACATTCAGTACTTC.